What follows are 8 T cell receptor beta chains derived from one specimen sequenced in a study of blood T cell repertoires in COVID-19. Method: immunoSEQ multiplex PCR; TCRdb's copy keeps in-frame clones and lacks some. The sample has 100,000 or so clones; 90% to 95% are singletons. Sequencing used peripheral blood. These receptors all stem from a man aged 45 to 65 with active COVID-19.

V and J are TRBV25-1 and TRBJ2-1; 11 bases agree with TRBD1. Germline CDR1 reads MGHDK; CDR2 reads SYGVNS. The CDR3 extends over 17 amino acids. Trimming removed 3 bases from V and 6 bases from J; junction bases left unmatched: 10. CDR3 coding DNA: TGTGCCAGCAGTGACCCGATCGGACAGGGGGCTAGCAATGAGCAGTTCTTC. It is translated as CASSDPIGQGASNEQFF. Supplemented by reference TRBV25-1 and TRBJ2-1, the full variable domain reads EADIYQTPRYLVIGTGKKITLECSQTMGHDKMYWYQQDPGMELHLIHYSYGVNSTEKGDLSSESTVSRIRTEHFPLTLESARPSHTSQYLCASSDPIGQGASNEQFFGPGTRLTVL.

This clone was counted a single time. J is TRBJ2-3 and V is TRBV19; 10 bases map to TRBD2. The CDR3 length is 14 residues. Germline lookup yields CDR1 LNHDA and CDR2 SQIVND (reference sequence). Trimming took 8 bases from V and 4 from J; bases not matched to a gene: 6. CDR3 loop: CASRLAGVPDTQYF. CDR3 in DNA: TGTGCCAGTCGTCTAGCGGGAGTCCCAGATACGCAGTATTTT.

This clone came up a few times. V usage is TRBV6-5 and J usage is TRBJ1-4; 11 nucleotides match TRBD1. With V trimmed by 5 bases and J by 10 bases, 6 bases remained unmatched. The CDR3 contains 14 residues. CDR1 is MNHEY, CDR2 SVGAGI, per germline. The CDR3, as DNA: TGTGCCAGCAGTCCCGGACAGGGGGCCAGAAAACTGTTTTTT. As protein: CASSPGQGARKLFF.

The gene calls are TRBV7-2 and TRBJ2-5; D may be TRBD2 (6 bases). V lost 5 bases to trimming and J lost 5 bases, with 15 bases between them. The CDR3 consists of 14 residues. Germline CDR1 and CDR2: SGHTA and FQGNSA. Here the CDR3 reads CASSPRQAGETQYF. CDR3 DNA sequence: TGTGCCAGCAGCCCGAGGCAGGCGGGGGAGACCCAGTACTTC.

The CDR3 is CASSLAADASYNEQFF. The CDR3 DNA sequence: TGTGCCAGCAGCTTAGCTGCGGATGCGTCCTACAATGAGCAGTTCTTC. This chain connects TRBV7-2 to TRBJ2-1; D is uncertain. The CDR3 has 16 residues. The V gene's germline CDR1 is SGHTA and CDR2 FQGNSA. Trimming cost V 0 bases and J 1 base, with 10 bases left between them.

This clone has a single count. This chain connects TRBV4-2 to TRBJ2-2; 7 bases line up with TRBD1. The CDR3 sequence is 17 residues long. Germline-derived CDR1 and CDR2 are LGHNA and YNFKEQ. The junction had 11 bases not matched to a gene; V was cut back by 0 bases and J by 7 bases. CDR3 coding DNA: TGTGCCAGCAGCCAAGATTTACCGGGACAGTGGGGCGGGGAGCTGTTTTTT. Protein sequence: CASSQDLPGQWGGELFF.

V usage is TRBV6-1 and J usage is TRBJ2-5; TRBD2 might be the D (7 bases). Trimming stripped 2 bases from V and 5 bases from J, with 12 bases between. The CDR3 runs 14 residues. The germline gives CDR1 MNHNS, CDR2 SASEGT. The CDR3 nucleotides are TGTGCCAGCAGTGAAAACGGGGGGCGGGAGACCCAGTACTTC. Protein: CASSENGGRETQYF.

The chain recombines TRBV5-4 with TRBJ2-6; the D gene is possibly TRBD1 (5 bases). The germline CDR1 and CDR2 sequences are SGHNT and YYREEE (reference sequence). The CDR3 is made up of 17 amino acids. V was cut by 6 bases and J by 0 bases, with 16 bases left in between. This CDR3 reads CASKGGAASSGANVLTF. CDR3 bases: TGTGCCAGCAAAGGTGGGGCCGCAAGCTCTGGGGCCAACGTCCTGACTTTC.